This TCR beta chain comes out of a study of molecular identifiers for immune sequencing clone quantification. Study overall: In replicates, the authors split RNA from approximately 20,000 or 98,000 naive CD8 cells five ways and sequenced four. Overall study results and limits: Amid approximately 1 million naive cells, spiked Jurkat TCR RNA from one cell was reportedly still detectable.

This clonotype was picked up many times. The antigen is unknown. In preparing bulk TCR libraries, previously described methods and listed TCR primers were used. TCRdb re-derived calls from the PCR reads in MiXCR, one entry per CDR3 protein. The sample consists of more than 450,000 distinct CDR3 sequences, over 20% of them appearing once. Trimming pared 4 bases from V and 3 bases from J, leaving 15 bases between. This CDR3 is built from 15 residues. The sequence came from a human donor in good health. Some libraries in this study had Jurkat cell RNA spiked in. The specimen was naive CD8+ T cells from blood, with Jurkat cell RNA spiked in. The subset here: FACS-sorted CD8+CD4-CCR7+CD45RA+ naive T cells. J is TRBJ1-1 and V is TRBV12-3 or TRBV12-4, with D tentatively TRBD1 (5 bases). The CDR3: CASSSGGGLDTEAFF. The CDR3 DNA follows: TGTGCCAGCAGTTCCGGTGGGGGATTGGACACTGAAGCTTTCTTT.